This T cell receptor beta chain originates from a study of blood T cell repertoires in COVID-19. Only in-frame clones appear in the TCRdb table, and some are missing; sequencing was by immunoSEQ multiplex PCR. The sample shows tens of thousands of clones, around 82% of them seen only once. This CDR3 region has 15 residues. Trimming removed 0 bases from V and 2 bases from J; junction bases left unmatched: 4. CDR1 and CDR2 from the germline V gene are SGHVS and FQNEAQ. This TCR came from a man of 80 years or more with active or convalescent COVID-19. Material for sequencing was peripheral blood. The chain carries TRBV7-8 and TRBJ2-7; 7 nucleotides line up with TRBD2. DNA for the CDR3: TGTGCCAGCAGCTTAGCGCGGACTAGTACCTACGAGCAGTACTTC. Its protein product is CASSLARTSTYEQYF.